These T cell receptor beta chains were read from a single sample in a study of T cells in Graves' hyperthyroidism and ophthalmopathy. TCRdb reprocessed the multiplex PCR reads via MiXCR and lists one record per CDR3 protein. The data show under 450,000 distinct CDR3 sequences, approximately 14% seen once. Input material: blood. Receptors originate from a woman in her late teens or twenties with Graves' hyperthyroidism. CDR3s include the opening cysteine and the closing phenylalanine or tryptophan. D genes are given only for firm matches. Expanded clones are given a class, and other clones once, few, many or no size at all.

d_call	v_call	clone_size	j_call	cdr3_aa	cdr3_nt
TRBD1	TRBV4-1	few	TRBJ2-6	CASSHWTGSGANVLTF	TGCGCCAGCAGCCACTGGACAGGGTCTGGGGCCAACGTCCTGACTTTC
.	TRBV20-1	many	TRBJ1-4	CSARAPLSKLFF	TGCAGTGCTAGAGCACCCCTATCTAAACTGTTTTTT
TRBD2	TRBV7-2	.	TRBJ2-5	CASSLYRSGAPTQYF	TGTGCCAGCAGCTTATATCGGAGCGGGGCCCCGACCCAGTACTTC
TRBD1	TRBV7-9	.	TRBJ2-7	CASRDRDRGPSYEQYF	TGTGCCAGCAGGGATCGGGACAGGGGCCCCTCCTACGAGCAGTACTTC
.	TRBV6-2/TRBV6-3	.	TRBJ1-1	CASSPGHEAFF	TGTGCCAGCAGTCCAGGGCATGAAGCTTTCTTT
.	TRBV7-9	many	TRBJ2-7	CASSSSGTSYEQYF	TGTGCCAGCAGCAGTTCCGGGACAAGCTACGAGCAGTACTTC
.	TRBV5-5	.	TRBJ2-2	CASSLEVSGGGELFF	TGTGCCAGCAGCTTAGAGGTTTCGGGCGGCGGGGAGCTGTTTTTT
.	TRBV7-9	few	TRBJ2-7	CASSLADYPSYEQYF	TGTGCCAGCAGCTTAGCAGACTACCCGTCCTACGAGCAGTACTTC
.	TRBV19	.	TRBJ2-1	CASSPLRTSGEQFF	TGTGCCAGTAGTCCATTAAGGACTTCGGGTGAGCAGTTCTTC
.	TRBV18	many	TRBJ2-1	CASSPLFKVEYNEQFF	TGTGCCAGCTCACCACTCTTCAAAGTCGAATACAATGAGCAGTTCTTC
.	TRBV12-3/TRBV12-4	many	TRBJ1-5	CASSLLSQPQHF	TGTGCCAGCAGTTTATTAAGTCAGCCCCAGCATTTT
.	TRBV14	.	TRBJ2-2	CASSLRTMLTGELFF	TGTGCCAGCAGTCTAAGAACGATGCTAACCGGGGAGCTGTTTTTT
.	TRBV4-1	few	TRBJ1-2	CASSQVGESGGYTF	TGCGCCAGCAGCCAAGTGGGGGAATCTGGTGGCTACACCTTC
TRBD1	TRBV5-1	.	TRBJ1-2	CASSFRQGDYGYTF	TGCGCCAGCAGCTTCAGACAGGGTGACTATGGCTACACCTTC
.	TRBV24-1	.	TRBJ2-5	CATSDTRVSQETQYF	TGTGCCACCAGTGATACTCGGGTCAGCCAAGAGACCCAGTACTTC
.	TRBV6-1	many	TRBJ2-7	CASSYGGAGPYEQYF	TGTGCCAGCAGTTATGGCGGGGCAGGGCCCTACGAGCAGTACTTC